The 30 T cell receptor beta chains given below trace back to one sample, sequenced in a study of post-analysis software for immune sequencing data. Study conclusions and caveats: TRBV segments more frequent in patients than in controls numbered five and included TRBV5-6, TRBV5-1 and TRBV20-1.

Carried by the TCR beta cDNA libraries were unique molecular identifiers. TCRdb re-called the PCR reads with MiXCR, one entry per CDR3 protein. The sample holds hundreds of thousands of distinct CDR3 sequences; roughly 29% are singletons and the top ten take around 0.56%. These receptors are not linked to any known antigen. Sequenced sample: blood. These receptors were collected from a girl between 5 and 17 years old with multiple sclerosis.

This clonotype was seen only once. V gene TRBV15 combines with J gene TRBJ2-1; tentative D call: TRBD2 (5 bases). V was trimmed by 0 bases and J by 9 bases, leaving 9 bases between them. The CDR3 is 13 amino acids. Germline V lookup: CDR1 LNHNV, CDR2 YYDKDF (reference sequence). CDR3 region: CATSRDLEGEQFF. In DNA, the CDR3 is TGTGCCACCAGCAGAGATTTAGAGGGTGAGCAGTTCTTC.

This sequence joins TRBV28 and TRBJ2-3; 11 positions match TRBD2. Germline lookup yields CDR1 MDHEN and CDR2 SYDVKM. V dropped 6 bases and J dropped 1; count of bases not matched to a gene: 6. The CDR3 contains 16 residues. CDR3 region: CASSVTSGRGTDTQYF. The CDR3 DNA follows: TGTGCCAGCAGCGTTACTAGCGGGAGAGGCACAGATACGCAGTATTTT.

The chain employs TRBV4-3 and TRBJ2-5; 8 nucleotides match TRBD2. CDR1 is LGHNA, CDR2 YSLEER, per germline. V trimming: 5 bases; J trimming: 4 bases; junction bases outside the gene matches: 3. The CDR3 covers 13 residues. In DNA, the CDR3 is TGCGCCAGCAGCTTCACTAGCGGAGAGACCCAGTACTTC. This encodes CASSFTSGETQYF.

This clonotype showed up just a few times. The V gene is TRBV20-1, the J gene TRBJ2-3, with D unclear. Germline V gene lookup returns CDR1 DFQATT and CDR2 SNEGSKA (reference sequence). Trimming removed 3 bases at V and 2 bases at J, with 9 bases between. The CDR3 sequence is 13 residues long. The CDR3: CSASLLHTDTQYF. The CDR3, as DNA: TGCAGTGCTAGCCTGCTCCACACAGATACGCAGTATTTT.

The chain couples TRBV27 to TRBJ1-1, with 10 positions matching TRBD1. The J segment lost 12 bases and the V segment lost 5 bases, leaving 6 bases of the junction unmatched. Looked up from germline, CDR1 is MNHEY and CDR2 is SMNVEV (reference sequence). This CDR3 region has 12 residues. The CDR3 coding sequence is TGTGCCAGCAGTGGACGGGGACAGGGGACTTTCTTT. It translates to CASSGRGQGTFF.

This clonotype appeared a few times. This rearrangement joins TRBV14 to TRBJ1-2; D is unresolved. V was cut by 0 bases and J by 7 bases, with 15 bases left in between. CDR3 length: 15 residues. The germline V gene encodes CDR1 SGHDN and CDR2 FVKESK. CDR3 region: CASSQDMHGLTGYTF. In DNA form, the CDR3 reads TGTGCCAGCAGCCAAGATATGCATGGGTTGACTGGCTACACCTTC.

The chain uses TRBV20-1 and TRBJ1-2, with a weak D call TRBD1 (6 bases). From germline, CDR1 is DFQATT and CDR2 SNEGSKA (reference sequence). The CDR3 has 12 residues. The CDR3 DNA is TGCAGCGGGACACATGCAGGCTATGGCTACACCTTC. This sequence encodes CSGTHAGYGYTF.

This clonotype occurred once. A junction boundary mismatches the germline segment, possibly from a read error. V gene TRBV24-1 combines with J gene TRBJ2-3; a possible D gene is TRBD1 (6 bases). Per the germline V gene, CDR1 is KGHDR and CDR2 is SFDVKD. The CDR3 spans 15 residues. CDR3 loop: CATSDRGQSTDTRYF. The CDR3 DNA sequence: TGTGCCACCAGTGACCGCGGACAGAGCACAGATACGCGGTATTTT.

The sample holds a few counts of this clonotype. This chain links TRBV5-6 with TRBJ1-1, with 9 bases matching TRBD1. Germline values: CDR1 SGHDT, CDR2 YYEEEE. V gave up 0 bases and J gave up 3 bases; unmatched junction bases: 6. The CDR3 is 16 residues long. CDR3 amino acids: CASSLGTGARDTEAFF. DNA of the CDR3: TGTGCCAGCAGCTTGGGGACAGGGGCAAGAGACACTGAAGCTTTCTTT.

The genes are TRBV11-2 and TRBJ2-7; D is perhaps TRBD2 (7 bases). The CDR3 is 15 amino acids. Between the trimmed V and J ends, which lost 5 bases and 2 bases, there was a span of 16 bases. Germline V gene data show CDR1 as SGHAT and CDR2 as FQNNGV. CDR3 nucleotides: TGTGCCAGCAGCCAGGGGCAGCGGGGAACCTACGAGCAGTACTTC. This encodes CASSQGQRGTYEQYF.

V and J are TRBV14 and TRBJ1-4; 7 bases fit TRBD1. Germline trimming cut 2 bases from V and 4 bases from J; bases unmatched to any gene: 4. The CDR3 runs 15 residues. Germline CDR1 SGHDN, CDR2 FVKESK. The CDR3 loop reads CASSQRDRLNEKLFF. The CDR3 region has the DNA TGTGCCAGCAGCCAAAGGGACAGACTTAATGAAAAACTGTTTTTT.

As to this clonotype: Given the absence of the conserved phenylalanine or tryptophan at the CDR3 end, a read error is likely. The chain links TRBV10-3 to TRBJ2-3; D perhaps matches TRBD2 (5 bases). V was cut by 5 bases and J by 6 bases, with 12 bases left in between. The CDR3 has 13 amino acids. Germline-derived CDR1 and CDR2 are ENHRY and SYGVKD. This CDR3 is CAISQIIADTQYL. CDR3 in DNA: TGTGCCATCAGTCAAATTATAGCGGATACGCAGTATTTG.

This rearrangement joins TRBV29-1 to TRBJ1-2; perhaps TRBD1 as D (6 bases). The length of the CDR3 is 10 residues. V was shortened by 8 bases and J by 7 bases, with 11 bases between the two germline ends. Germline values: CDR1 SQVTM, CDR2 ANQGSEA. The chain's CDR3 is CSTGRGGYTF. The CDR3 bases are TGCAGCACCGGCAGGGGTGGCTACACCTTC.

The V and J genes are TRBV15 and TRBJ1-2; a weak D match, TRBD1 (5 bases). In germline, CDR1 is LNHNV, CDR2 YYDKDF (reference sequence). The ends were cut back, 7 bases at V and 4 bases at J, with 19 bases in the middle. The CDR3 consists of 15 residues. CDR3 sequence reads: CATISRDERGYGYTF. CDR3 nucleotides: TGTGCCACCATAAGCAGGGACGAACGCGGCTATGGCTACACCTTC.

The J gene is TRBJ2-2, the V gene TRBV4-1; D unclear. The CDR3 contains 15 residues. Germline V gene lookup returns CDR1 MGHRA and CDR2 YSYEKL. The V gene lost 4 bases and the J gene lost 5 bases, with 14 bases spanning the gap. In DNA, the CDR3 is TGCGCCAGCAGCCCGGTCGGGTTCGGGACCGGGGAGCTGTTTTTT. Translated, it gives CASSPVGFGTGELFF.

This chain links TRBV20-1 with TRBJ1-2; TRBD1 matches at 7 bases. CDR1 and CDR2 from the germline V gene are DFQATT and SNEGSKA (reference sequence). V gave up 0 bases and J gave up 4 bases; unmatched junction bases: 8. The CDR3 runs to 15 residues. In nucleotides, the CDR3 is TGCAGTGCTAGAGAGGAACAGGGGTGGTTCTATGGCTACACCTTC. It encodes CSAREEQGWFYGYTF.

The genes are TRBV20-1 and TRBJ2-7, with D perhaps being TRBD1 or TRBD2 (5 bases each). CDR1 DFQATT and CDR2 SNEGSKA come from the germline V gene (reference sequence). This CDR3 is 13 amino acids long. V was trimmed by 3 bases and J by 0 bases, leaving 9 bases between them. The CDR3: CSARGTSSYEQYV. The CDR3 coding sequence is TGCAGTGCTAGGGGGACCTCCTCCTACGAGCAGTACGTC.

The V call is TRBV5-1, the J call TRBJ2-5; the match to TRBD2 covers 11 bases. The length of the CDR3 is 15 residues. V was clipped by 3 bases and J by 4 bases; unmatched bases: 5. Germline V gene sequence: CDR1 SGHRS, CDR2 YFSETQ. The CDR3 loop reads CASSSRGTSGETQYF. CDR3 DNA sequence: TGCGCCAGCAGCTCGCGGGGGACTAGCGGAGAGACCCAGTACTTC.

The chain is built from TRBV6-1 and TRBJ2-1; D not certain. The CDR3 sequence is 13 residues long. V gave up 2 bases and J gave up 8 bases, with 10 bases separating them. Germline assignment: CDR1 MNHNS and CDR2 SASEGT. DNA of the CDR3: TGTGCCAGCAGTGAAATAGGGTACGATGAGCAGTTCTTC. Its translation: CASSEIGYDEQFF.

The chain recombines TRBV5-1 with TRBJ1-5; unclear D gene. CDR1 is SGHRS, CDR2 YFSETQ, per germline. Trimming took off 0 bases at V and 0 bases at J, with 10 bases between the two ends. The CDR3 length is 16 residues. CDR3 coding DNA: TGCGCCAGCAGCTTGGAGGCAGTGAATAGCAATCAGCCCCAGCATTTT. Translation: CASSLEAVNSNQPQHF. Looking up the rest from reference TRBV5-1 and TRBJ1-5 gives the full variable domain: KAGVTQTPRYLIKTRGQQVTLSCSPISGHRSVSWYQQTPGQGLQFLFEYFSETQRNKGNFPGRFSGRQFSNSRSEMNVSTLELGDSALYLCASSLEAVNSNQPQHFGDGTRLSIL.

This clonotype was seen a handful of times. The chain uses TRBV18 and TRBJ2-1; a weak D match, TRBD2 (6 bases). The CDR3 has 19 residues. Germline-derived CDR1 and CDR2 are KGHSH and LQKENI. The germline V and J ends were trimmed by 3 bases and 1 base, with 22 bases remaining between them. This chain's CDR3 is CASSPGEEVVSASYNEQFF. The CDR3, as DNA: TGTGCCAGCTCACCCGGGGAGGAAGTTGTTTCGGCATCCTACAATGAGCAGTTCTTC. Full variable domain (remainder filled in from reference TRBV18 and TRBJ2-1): NAGVMQNPRHLVRRRGQEARLRCSPMKGHSHVYWYRQLPEEGLKFMVYLQKENIIDESGMPKERFSAEFPKEGPSILRIQQVVRGDSAAYFCASSPGEEVVSASYNEQFFGPGTRLTVL.

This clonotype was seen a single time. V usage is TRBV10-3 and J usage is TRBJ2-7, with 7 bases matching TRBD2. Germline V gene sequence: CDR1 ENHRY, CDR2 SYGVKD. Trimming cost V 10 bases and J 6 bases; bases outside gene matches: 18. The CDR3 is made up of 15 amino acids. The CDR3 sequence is CATRQRQGGFGEQYF. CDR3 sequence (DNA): TGTGCCACCCGACAACGGCAGGGAGGGTTTGGCGAGCAGTACTTC.

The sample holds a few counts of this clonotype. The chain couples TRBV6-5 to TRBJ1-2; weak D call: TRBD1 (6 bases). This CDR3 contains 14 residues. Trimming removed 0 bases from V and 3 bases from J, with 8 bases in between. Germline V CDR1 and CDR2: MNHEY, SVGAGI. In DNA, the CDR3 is TGTGCCAGCAGTTACTCGAACAGGGACTATGGCTACACCTTC. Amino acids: CASSYSNRDYGYTF.

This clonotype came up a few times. The DNA for the CDR3 is TGTGCCAGCAGCTTGACTAGCGGGAGGCTCTACGAGCAGTACTTC. Amino acids: CASSLTSGRLYEQYF. This rearrangement joins TRBV5-5 to TRBJ2-7; 12 bases agree with TRBD2. V lost 1 base, J lost 3 bases, and 2 bases stayed unmatched. The CDR3 has 15 residues. Germline values: CDR1 SGHKS, CDR2 YYEKEE (reference sequence).

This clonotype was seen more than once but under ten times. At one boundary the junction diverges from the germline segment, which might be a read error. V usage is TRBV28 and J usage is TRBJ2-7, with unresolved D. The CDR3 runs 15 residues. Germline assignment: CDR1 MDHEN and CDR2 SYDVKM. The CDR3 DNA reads TGTGCCAGCAGTTTATGCATTCAGGCTTCCTGCGAGCAGTACTTC. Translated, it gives CASSLCIQASCEQYF.

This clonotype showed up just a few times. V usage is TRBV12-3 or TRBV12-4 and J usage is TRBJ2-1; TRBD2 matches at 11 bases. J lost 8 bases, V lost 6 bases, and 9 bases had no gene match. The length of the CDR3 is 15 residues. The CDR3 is CASSQIAGGPYEQFF. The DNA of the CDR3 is TGTGCCAGCAGCCAAATAGCGGGGGGGCCCTATGAGCAGTTCTTC.

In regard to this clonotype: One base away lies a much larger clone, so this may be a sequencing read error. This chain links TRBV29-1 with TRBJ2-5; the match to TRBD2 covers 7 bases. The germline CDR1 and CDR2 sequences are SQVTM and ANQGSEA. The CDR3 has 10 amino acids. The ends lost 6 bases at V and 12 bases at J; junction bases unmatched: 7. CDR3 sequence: CSVGTAGEYF. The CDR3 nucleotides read TGCAGCGTAGGGACCGCGGGGGAGTACTTC.

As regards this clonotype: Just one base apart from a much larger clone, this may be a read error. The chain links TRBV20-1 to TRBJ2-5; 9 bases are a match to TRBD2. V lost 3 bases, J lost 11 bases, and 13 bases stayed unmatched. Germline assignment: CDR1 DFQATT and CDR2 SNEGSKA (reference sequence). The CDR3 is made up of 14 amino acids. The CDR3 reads CSASRLAAYNEQYF. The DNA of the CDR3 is TGCAGTGCTAGTCGACTAGCGGCATACAATGAGCAGTACTTC.

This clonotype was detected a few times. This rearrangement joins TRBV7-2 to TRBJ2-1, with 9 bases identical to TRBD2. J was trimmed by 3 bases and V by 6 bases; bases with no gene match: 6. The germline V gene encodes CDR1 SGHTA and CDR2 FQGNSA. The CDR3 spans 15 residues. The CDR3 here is CASRDSGSNYNEQFF. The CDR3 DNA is TGTGCCAGCAGGGATAGCGGGAGCAACTACAATGAGCAGTTCTTC.

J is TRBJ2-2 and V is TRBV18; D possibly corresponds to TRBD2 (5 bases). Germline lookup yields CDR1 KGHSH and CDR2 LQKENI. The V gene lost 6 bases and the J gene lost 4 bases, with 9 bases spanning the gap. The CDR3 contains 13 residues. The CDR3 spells CASSREGTGELFF. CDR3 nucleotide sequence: TGTGCCAGCTCGAGGGAAGGCACCGGGGAGCTGTTTTTT.